This T cell receptor beta chain was captured by sequencing in a study of shared clonotypes between healthy human individuals. Repertoires were generated with immunoSEQ multiplex PCR, while TCRdb's copy carries only in-frame clones and drops some. The table includes over a million clones, about 75% detected once. The CDR3 contains 12 residues. From germline, CDR1 is SGHNT and CDR2 YYREEE (reference sequence). Trimming removed 4 bases from V and 6 bases from J, with 11 bases in between. This TCR derives from a man between 18 and 29 years old in good health. Sequenced: memory CD4+ T cells sorted from blood. The subset here: CD45RA-negative fraction. The rearrangement links TRBV5-4 to TRBJ2-7; D unresolved. The chain's CDR3 is CASSLDNIEQYF. The CDR3 DNA is TGTGCCAGCAGCCTCGATAATATCGAGCAGTACTTC.